This T cell receptor (beta chain) was identified in a study of shared clonotypes between healthy human individuals. General study findings and limits: The study found lower generation probabilities in non-shared clonotypes than in those shared by all four donors.

A word on this clone: Antigen specificity is unknown.

Per the germline V gene, CDR1 is SGHKS and CDR2 is YYEKEE (reference sequence). J lost 7 bases, V lost 4 bases, and 5 bases had no gene match. The CDR3 loop spans 14 amino acids. Sequenced by immunoSEQ multiplex PCR; TCRdb stores in-frame clones only, minus some. Altogether 2 million to 2.5 million clones are present, approximately 96% being singletons, with the ten largest covering roughly 0.13%. This receptor was obtained from a man younger than 30 in good health. Sample: naive CD4+ T cells sorted from blood. The sample's subset: CD45RA+ positively selected. The V and J genes are TRBV5-5 and TRBJ2-4; TRBD1 agrees at 10 bases. CDR3 residues: CASSPGTGANIQYF. CDR3 bases: TGTGCCAGCAGCCCAGGGACAGGGGCGAACATTCAGTACTTC.